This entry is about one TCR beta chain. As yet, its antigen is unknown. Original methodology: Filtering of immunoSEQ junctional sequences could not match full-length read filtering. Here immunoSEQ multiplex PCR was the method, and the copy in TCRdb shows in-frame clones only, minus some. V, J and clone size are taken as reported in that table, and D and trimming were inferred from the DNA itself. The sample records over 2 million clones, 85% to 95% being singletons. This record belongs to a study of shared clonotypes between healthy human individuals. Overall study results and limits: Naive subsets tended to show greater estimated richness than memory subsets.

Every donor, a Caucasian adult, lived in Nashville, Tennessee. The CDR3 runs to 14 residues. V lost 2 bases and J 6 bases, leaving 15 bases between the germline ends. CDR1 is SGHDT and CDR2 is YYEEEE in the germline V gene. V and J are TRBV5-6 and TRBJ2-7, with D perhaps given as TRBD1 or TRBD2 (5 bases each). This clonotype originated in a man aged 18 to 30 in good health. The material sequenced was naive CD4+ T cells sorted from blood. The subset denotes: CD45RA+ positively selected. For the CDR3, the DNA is TGTGCCAGCAGCTTTAGCGAGGGGTTATCCGAGCAGTACTTC. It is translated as CASSFSEGLSEQYF.